The 27 T cell receptor beta chains below come from one sample, sequenced in a study of T cell responses to AZD1222 COVID-19 vaccine. Repertoires were generated with immunoSEQ multiplex PCR, while TCRdb's copy carries only in-frame clones and drops some. The sample records about 110,000 clones, roughly 92% being singletons. The material was peripheral blood, obtained 28 days after the second AZD1222 dose. These receptors came from an adult who received the AZD1222 COVID-19 vaccine.

This chain joins TRBV11-3 and TRBJ2-1; D is possibly TRBD1 (5 bases). The CDR3 has 13 amino acids. The germline gives CDR1 SGHNT, CDR2 YENEEA. V lost 3 bases, J lost 9 bases, and 12 bases lay in between. CDR3 region: CASSLQGVGEQFF. As DNA, the CDR3 is TGTGCCAGCAGCTTGCAGGGTGTAGGTGAGCAGTTCTTC.

The CDR3 DNA reads TGTGCCAGCACTCTAGGGGGGTCCCAAGGTTACGAGCAGTACTTC. This encodes CASTLGGSQGYEQYF. The chain joins TRBV7-2 to TRBJ2-7, with D perhaps given as TRBD1 or TRBD2 (6 bases each). CDR3 length equals 15 residues. The germline gives CDR1 SGHTA, CDR2 FQGNSA. Between the trimmed V and J ends, which lost 7 bases and 4 bases, there was a span of 20 bases.

The chain carries TRBV10-3 and TRBJ2-7, with D perhaps TRBD1 or TRBD2 (5 bases each). With 8 bases removed from V and 1 base from J, the gap between germline ends came to 15 bases. Germline CDR1 and CDR2: ENHRY and SYGVKD. The CDR3 sequence is 14 residues long. This chain's CDR3 is CAIAGTAVSYEQYF. The CDR3 DNA is TGTGCCATCGCCGGGACCGCCGTTTCCTACGAGCAGTACTTC.

The chain carries TRBV7-3 and TRBJ1-6; possibly TRBD1 for D (6 bases). The CDR3 is 14 amino acids. V was cut by 5 bases and J by 10 bases, with 15 bases left in between. Germline V CDR1 and CDR2: SGHTA, FQGTGA. As DNA, the CDR3 is TGTGCCAGCAGCCCCGGATACAGGGTCTCACCCCTCCACTTT. Translation: CASSPGYRVSPLHF.

This sequence joins TRBV5-4 and TRBJ2-1, with TRBD1 matching 8 bases. Trimming removed 4 bases from V and 2 bases from J; junction bases left unmatched: 11. CDR3 length equals 17 residues. Germline CDR1 is SGHNT and CDR2 is YYREEE (reference sequence). The CDR3 loop is CASSPSDRAGPYNEQFF. CDR3 in DNA: TGTGCCAGCAGCCCGTCGGACAGGGCCGGACCCTACAATGAGCAGTTCTTC.

This rearrangement joins TRBV6-2 or TRBV6-3 to TRBJ2-7, with D possibly being TRBD1 (6 bases). The CDR3 covers 16 residues. CDR1 and CDR2 (germline): MNHEY, SVGEGT. With 5 bases removed from V and 2 bases from J, the gap between germline ends came to 19 bases. The CDR3 region has the DNA TGTGCCAGCAGTCCCCGACCTCCGGGACAAGCCTACGAGCAGTACTTC. Encoded protein: CASSPRPPGQAYEQYF.

This clone was seen a handful of times. The rearrangement links TRBV19 to TRBJ2-2; 13 nucleotides align to TRBD2. The V and J ends lost 5 bases and 7 bases, in that order; junction bases with no gene match: 7. The length of the CDR3 is 16 residues. CDR1 and CDR2 from the germline V gene are LNHDA and SQIVND (reference sequence). CDR3 in amino acids: CASSPRTSGGVGELFF. Written as DNA, the CDR3 is TGTGCCAGTAGTCCCCGGACTAGCGGGGGCGTCGGGGAGCTGTTTTTT.

This clone was observed once. This sequence joins TRBV5-1 and TRBJ2-5, with TRBD1 identical over 8 bases. The germline gives CDR1 SGHRS, CDR2 YFSETQ. The junction had 6 bases not matched to a gene; V was cut back by 3 bases and J by 5 bases. This CDR3 contains 14 residues. The CDR3, as DNA: TGCGCCAGCAGCTCAGACAGGGGCGGGGAGACCCAGTACTTC. Amino acid sequence: CASSSDRGGETQYF.

In the case of this clone: The same CDR3 is also encoded by other DNA sequences in this sample. The chain couples TRBV2 to TRBJ2-1, with TRBD2 matching over 10 bases. After removal of 1 base from V and 7 bases from J, the junction contained 4 bases not matched to a gene. CDR3 length: 15 residues. The germline gives CDR1 SNHLY, CDR2 FYNNEI. The chain's CDR3 is CASSEGLAGVNEQFF. Written as DNA, the CDR3 is TGTGCCAGCAGTGAAGGACTAGCGGGCGTTAATGAGCAGTTCTTC.

V and J are TRBV4-2 and TRBJ1-1, with D maybe TRBD1 (6 bases). Germline CDR1 and CDR2: LGHNA and YNFKEQ. The CDR3 runs 15 residues. Deletions cut 0 bases from V and 0 bases from J, with 8 bases between. The CDR3, as DNA: TGTGCCAGCAGCCAAGATAGGGGGGTGAACACTGAAGCTTTCTTT. Protein: CASSQDRGVNTEAFF.

V and J are TRBV18 and TRBJ2-7; D is unclear. V was shortened by 4 bases and J by 5 bases, with 21 bases between the two germline ends. There are 16 residues in the CDR3. CDR1 KGHSH and CDR2 LQKENI come from the germline V gene. In DNA form, the CDR3 reads TGTGCCAGCTCACTCAGGCATAATTTTGCGTACAACGAGCAGTACTTC. Translated: CASSLRHNFAYNEQYF.

V and J are TRBV7-2 and TRBJ2-3; no definite D call. The V and J ends lost 4 bases and 2 bases respectively, with 4 bases between them. The CDR3 sequence is 12 residues long. The V gene's germline CDR1 is SGHTA and CDR2 FQGNSA. The CDR3 reads CASSSYTDTQYF. DNA for the CDR3: TGTGCCAGCAGCTCGTACACAGATACGCAGTATTTT.

The chain has TRBV7-9 and TRBJ1-5; TRBD1 agrees at 7 bases. J gave up 3 bases and V 3 bases, and 2 bases lay outside the gene matches. Germline assignment: CDR1 SEHNR and CDR2 FQNEAQ (reference sequence). This CDR3 contains 14 residues. CDR3 nucleotides: TGTGCCAGCAGCTTTACAGGGGACAATCAGCCCCAGCATTTT. Its translation: CASSFTGDNQPQHF.

The chain carries TRBV27 and TRBJ1-1, with a weak D call TRBD1 (6 bases). The germline V gene encodes CDR1 MNHEY and CDR2 SMNVEV (reference sequence). V lost 3 bases to trimming and J lost 6 bases, with 8 bases between them. This CDR3 spans 12 amino acids. CDR3 sequence (DNA): TGTGCCAGCAGTTTGGGGGGCGCTGAAGCTTTCTTT. This encodes CASSLGGAEAFF.

The sample holds one count of this clone. The chain couples TRBV6-2 or TRBV6-3 to TRBJ1-2, with a weak D call TRBD1 (5 bases). From germline, CDR1 is MNHEY and CDR2 SVGEGT. V lost 6 bases to trimming and J lost 4 bases, with 21 bases between them. The CDR3 totals 16 residues. CDR3 sequence: CASSDYPGRGPYGYTF. CDR3 bases: TGTGCCAGCAGCGACTATCCGGGACGGGGACCCTATGGCTACACCTTC.

CDR3 coding DNA: TGTGCCAGCAGCCGAGACGGCAACTATGGCTACACCTTC. The encoded protein is CASSRDGNYGYTF. The rearrangement uses TRBV14 and TRBJ1-2; no reliable D call. Per the germline V gene, CDR1 is SGHDN and CDR2 is FVKESK. V lost 4 bases, J lost 2 bases, and 8 bases lay in between. The CDR3 extends over 13 amino acids.

This rearrangement joins TRBV6-2 or TRBV6-3 to TRBJ1-5; TRBD1 agrees at 9 bases. The CDR3 extends over 20 amino acids. Germline V lookup: CDR1 MNHEY, CDR2 SVGEGT. V dropped 6 bases and J dropped 0; count of bases not matched to a gene: 18. This CDR3 reads CASSWDRESPIPYSNQPQHF. CDR3 bases: TGTGCCAGCAGCTGGGACAGGGAATCCCCAATCCCCTATAGCAATCAGCCCCAGCATTTT.

The chain couples TRBV3-1 (or the pseudogene TRBV3-2) to TRBJ1-2; 11 positions agree with TRBD1. The CDR3 spans 17 residues. Germline V gives CDR1 LGHDT, CDR2 YNNKEL (reference sequence). The V segment lost 4 bases and the J segment 1 base; nucleotides outside the gene matches: 8. CDR3 sequence reads: CASSPPGQGELNYGYTF. The CDR3 bases are TGTGCCAGCAGCCCTCCGGGACAGGGGGAGCTTAACTATGGCTACACCTTC.

This clone came up once. V usage is TRBV5-1 and J usage is TRBJ2-7; D not certain. Germline V gives CDR1 SGHRS, CDR2 YFSETQ. The CDR3 sequence is 15 residues long. Trimming removed 0 bases from V and 3 bases from J, with 13 bases in between. The DNA for the CDR3 is TGCGCCAGCAGCTTGGCTCCGGGCACGTACTACGAGCAGTACTTC. This gives the protein CASSLAPGTYYEQYF. Full variable domain (remainder filled in from reference TRBV5-1 and TRBJ2-7): KAGVTQTPRYLIKTRGQQVTLSCSPISGHRSVSWYQQTPGQGLQFLFEYFSETQRNKGNFPGRFSGRQFSNSRSEMNVSTLELGDSALYLCASSLAPGTYYEQYFGPGTRLTVT.

The chain uses TRBV7-2 and TRBJ2-3, with D hard to call. The germline V and J ends were trimmed by 5 bases and 0 bases, with 9 bases remaining between them. The CDR3 covers 14 residues. The germline gives CDR1 SGHTA, CDR2 FQGNSA. Here the CDR3 reads CASSQVLSTDTQYF. CDR3 coding DNA: TGTGCCAGCAGCCAGGTCCTTAGCACAGATACGCAGTATTTT.

V is TRBV19 and J is TRBJ1-4, with TRBD1 identical over 8 bases. CDR1 is LNHDA, CDR2 SQIVND, per germline (reference sequence). V gave up 5 bases and J gave up 4 bases; unmatched junction bases: 6. The CDR3 has 15 residues. CDR3 nucleotide sequence: TGTGCCAGTAGTTCACAGGGGGTACTTAATGAAAAACTGTTTTTT. The encoded protein is CASSSQGVLNEKLFF.

This clone was recorded only once. The rearrangement uses TRBV6-1 and TRBJ2-7, with D perhaps matching TRBD1 or TRBD2 (6 bases each). The V and J ends lost 2 bases and 4 bases respectively, with 15 bases between them. The CDR3 consists of 15 residues. Germline CDR1 reads MNHNS; CDR2 reads SASEGT. In nucleotides, the CDR3 is TGTGCCAGCAGTGAAAGGCTCGAGGGGGGTTACGAGCAGTACTTC. Translation gives CASSERLEGGYEQYF.

This sequence joins TRBV12-3 or TRBV12-4 and TRBJ1-5; D unclear. Trimming took 4 bases from V and 5 from J, leaving 9 bases between them. The CDR3 has 13 amino acids. The CDR3 nucleotides read TGTGCCAGCAGTTCATACGATTATCAGCCCCAGCATTTT. Encoded protein: CASSSYDYQPQHF.

V usage is TRBV7-2 and J usage is TRBJ1-1; D not certain. With 1 base removed from V and 3 bases from J, the gap between germline ends came to 12 bases. The germline CDR1 and CDR2 sequences are SGHTA and FQGNSA. This CDR3 has 15 residues. The DNA for the CDR3 is TGTGCCAGCAGCTTAGGAAAAACTTGGGACACTGAAGCTTTCTTT. The encoded protein is CASSLGKTWDTEAFF.

CDR3 nucleotides: TGTGCCAGCAGCTTAGCTGGGGCCAACGTCCTGACTTTC. Amino acid sequence: CASSLAGANVLTF. V usage is TRBV5-4 and J usage is TRBJ2-6; no reliable D call. CDR1 is SGHNT and CDR2 is YYREEE in the germline V gene (reference sequence). The germline V and J ends were trimmed by 2 bases and 2 bases, with 2 bases remaining between them. CDR3 length: 13 amino acids.

In this sample, this clone turned up once. This chain connects TRBV10-3 to TRBJ2-2; D remains ambiguous. V was clipped by 6 bases and J by 3 bases, with 11 bases between them. Germline CDR1 ENHRY, CDR2 SYGVKD. The CDR3 runs 14 residues. CDR3 bases: TGTGCCATCAGAGGCATATATGACACCGGGGAGCTGTTTTTT. It translates to CAIRGIYDTGELFF.

V gene TRBV10-2 combines with J gene TRBJ1-5; unclear D gene. This CDR3 region has 13 residues. V was pared by 5 bases and J by 4 bases, with 9 bases between. The germline CDR1 and CDR2 sequences are WSHSY and SAAADI. The CDR3 DNA is TGCGCCAGCAGTTTCGGAAGGAATCAGCCCCAGCATTTT. It is translated as CASSFGRNQPQHF.